Listed below are T cell receptor beta chains from one sample, sequenced in a study of beta chain features in type 1 diabetes. Here immunoSEQ multiplex PCR was the method, and the copy in TCRdb shows in-frame clones only, minus some. The sample includes approximately 300,000 clones, 8% to 13% of them seen just once. Sample: naive CD4+ T cells from blood. The receptors here all came from a woman aged 30 to 39 in good health. The CDR3 runs from the conserved cysteine through the conserved F or W. The order of the fields is D gene, V gene, J gene, clone size, CDR3 DNA, CDR3 protein. The D gene is left open where the match is weak. A row's size may be missing; if present it is once, few, many or a size class.

>.|TRBV27|TRBJ1-5|few
TGTGCCAGCAGTCTCGGGGGAGGCAATCAGCCCCAGCATTTT
CASSLGGGNQPQHF
>TRBD1|TRBV7-2|TRBJ2-1|.
TGTGCCAGCAGCTACGTTTCGGTGGGGACAGGGGCCTACAATGAGCAGTTCTTC
CASSYVSVGTGAYNEQFF
>TRBD2|TRBV18|TRBJ2-1|.
TGTGCCAGCTCACCAGCTAGCGGGAGGCTCTACAATGAGCAGTTCTTC
CASSPASGRLYNEQFF
>TRBD2|TRBV9|TRBJ2-1|once
TGTGCCAGCAGCGTAGTAGCTAGCGGGAGGAGCCATGAGCAGTTCTTC
CASSVVASGRSHEQFF
>TRBD2|TRBV11-2|TRBJ2-7|.
TGTGCCAGCAGCTTTGGACTAGCGGGAGACGAGCAGTACTTC
CASSFGLAGDEQYF
>.|TRBV10-3|TRBJ2-7|.
TGTGCCATAGAGGACAGAGCCGGTTCCTACGAGCAGTACTTC
CAIEDRAGSYEQYF
>TRBD2|TRBV4-3|TRBJ2-7|.
TGCGCCAGCAGCCAGCGGGAGGGCCCATCCTACGAGCAGTACTTC
CASSQREGPSYEQYF
>TRBD1|TRBV27|TRBJ2-7|.
TGTGCCAGCAACAGGGGCTACGAGCAGTACTTC
CASNRGYEQYF
>.|TRBV7-2|TRBJ2-1|.
TGTGCCAGCAGCTTAGCGTCGCGTGAGCAGTTCTTC
CASSLASREQFF
>TRBD2|TRBV5-4|TRBJ2-3|.
TGTGCCAGCAGCTTGGGGAGCGGGGGGGGCACAGATACGCAGTATTTT
CASSLGSGGGTDTQYF
>TRBD2|TRBV9|TRBJ2-7|.
TGTGCCAGCAGCGCCAACACTAGCGGGAGCACCTACGAGCAGTACTTC
CASSANTSGSTYEQYF
>TRBD1|TRBV29-1|TRBJ1-1|few
TGCAGCGTTCGTTCCGGGACAGCAAACACTGAAGCTTTCTTT
CSVRSGTANTEAFF
>TRBD2|TRBV11-3|TRBJ2-1|.
TGTGCCAGCAGCTCCTTGACTAGCGGGAGTAATGAGCAGTTCTTC
CASSSLTSGSNEQFF
>TRBD2|TRBV11-2|TRBJ2-7|few
TGTGCCAGCAGCTTAGGACTAGCAACCATCGAGCAGTACTTC
CASSLGLATIEQYF
>.|TRBV5-6|TRBJ2-7|few
TGTGCCAGCAGCAATCCGGGCAGCGGACTAATTCGGGGCGAGCAGTACTTC
CASSNPGSGLIRGEQYF
>TRBD2|TRBV7-9|TRBJ2-2|.
TGTGCCAGCAGCCCTCCGGGACTAGCGGGAGTCGGGGAGCTGTTTTTT
CASSPPGLAGVGELFF
>.|TRBV28|TRBJ2-2|few
TGTGCCAGCAGCTCGGAGGGACAGAGCACCGGGGAGCTGTTTTTT
CASSSEGQSTGELFF
>.|TRBV30|TRBJ1-2|many
TGTGCCTGGGATCAGGGGAGCTATGGCTACACCTTC
CAWDQGSYGYTF
>.|TRBV7-9|TRBJ2-3|few
TGTGCCAGCAGCTTAGCGCAGATTCGGGATAGCACAGATACGCAGTATTTT
CASSLAQIRDSTDTQYF
>TRBD1|TRBV25-1|TRBJ1-4|few
TGTGCCAGCAGTGGAGACAGGGGGGTTGAAAAACTGTTTTTT
CASSGDRGVEKLFF
>TRBD1|TRBV5-6|TRBJ1-1|few
TGTGCCAGCAGCTTTTTTGGACAGGGAACTGGAACTGAAGCTTTCTTT
CASSFFGQGTGTEAFF
>TRBD1|TRBV5-1|TRBJ2-7|.
TGCGCCAGCAGGGACAGGGAGTCCTACGAGCAGTACTTC
CASRDRESYEQYF
>TRBD2|TRBV4-3|TRBJ2-2|few
TGCGCCAGCAGCCAAGTGTTAGGGCGGGGGGGGTACACCGGGGAGCTGTTTTTT
CASSQVLGRGGYTGELFF
>TRBD1|TRBV6-6|TRBJ1-4|.
TGTGCCAGCAGAGACAGGGCTAATGAAAAACTGTTTTTT
CASRDRANEKLFF
>.|TRBV18|TRBJ1-1|.
TGTGCCAGCTCACCAATCCAGATCGAGTCAGGAGGGATGAACACTGAAGCTTTCTTT
CASSPIQIESGGMNTEAFF
>TRBD2|TRBV6-5|TRBJ2-7|few
TGTGCCAGCAGCCGCGCTAGCGGGAGTTTATACGAGCAGTACTTC
CASSRASGSLYEQYF
>.|TRBV29-1|TRBJ2-7|.
TGCAGCGTTGAAGACTTCGAGCAGTACTTC
CSVEDFEQYF
>TRBD2|TRBV5-6|TRBJ2-1|.
TGTGCCAGCAGCTCACGACTAGCGGGAGTTAATGAGCAGTTCTTC
CASSSRLAGVNEQFF
>.|TRBV6-1|TRBJ1-1|few
TGTGCCAGCAGTGAAGGTACACTAAACACTGAAGCTTTCTTT
CASSEGTLNTEAFF
>.|TRBV28|TRBJ1-5|few
TGTGCCAGCAGCCCTACGGTTGGGGCCCTCAACAATCAGCCCCAGCATTTT
CASSPTVGALNNQPQHF
>TRBD2|TRBV7-9|TRBJ2-3|.
TGTGCCAGCAGGACGGCGGGAGGAGATACGCAGTATTTT
CASRTAGGDTQYF
>TRBD2|TRBV7-8|TRBJ2-1|.
TGTGCCAGCAGCTTAGGAGAAGCGGGGGGATACAATGAGCAGTTCTTC
CASSLGEAGGYNEQFF
>.|TRBV18|TRBJ2-1|few
TGTGCCACCTACATGGACAGCTACAATGAGCAGTTCTTC
CATYMDSYNEQFF
>.|TRBV25-1|TRBJ2-5|.
TGTGCCAGCAGTGACCGCAGGGTAGAGACCCAGTACTTC
CASSDRRVETQYF
>.|TRBV14|TRBJ2-3|.
TGTGCCAGCAGCGGAATCGATGCCGGGGAGAGGGTTACGCAGTATTTT
CASSGIDAGERVTQYF
>.|TRBV7-9|TRBJ2-1|few
TGTGCCAGCAGCTCACGAGGCGTTAGCTCCTACAATGAGCAGTTCTTC
CASSSRGVSSYNEQFF
>TRBD1|TRBV25-1|TRBJ1-4|.
TGTGCCAGGCAGACAGGGGGGCATAATGAAAAACTGTTTTTT
CARQTGGHNEKLFF